A selection of T cell receptor beta chains follows, all from one sample in a study of blood T cell repertoires in COVID-19. The data were produced by immunoSEQ multiplex PCR, yet TCRdb's version contains in-frame clones alone and is incomplete. The sample yields approximately 250,000 clones, 85% to 90% seen once. The sequenced sample was PBMCs or T cells enriched from blood (not recorded which). These receptors were collected from a woman aged 25 to 39 with acute COVID-19. Both conserved end residues are part of each CDR3. D genes are given only for firm matches. Clone size is stated in some rows and not others, as once, few, many or a class when expanded.

clone_size: -
j_call: TRBJ2-1
v_call: TRBV10-2
d_call: TRBD2
cdr3_nt: TGCGCCAGCTTTAATCCTAGCGGCTCCTACAATGAGCAGTTCTTC
cdr3_aa: CASFNPSGSYNEQFF

clone_size: -
j_call: TRBJ1-1
v_call: TRBV5-1
d_call: -
cdr3_nt: TGCGCCAGCAGCTTGAGGGAAGGGGGATTTTACACTGAAGCTTTCTTT
cdr3_aa: CASSLREGGFYTEAFF

clone_size: -
j_call: TRBJ2-3
v_call: TRBV3-1/TRBV3-2
d_call: TRBD2
cdr3_nt: TGTGCCAGCAGCAAACAGCCGGGACTAGCGCTAACAGATACGCAGTATTTT
cdr3_aa: CASSKQPGLALTDTQYF

clone_size: -
j_call: TRBJ2-5
v_call: TRBV7-8
d_call: -
cdr3_nt: TGTGCCAGCAGCCCAAGCACTCGAGAGACCCAGTACTTC
cdr3_aa: CASSPSTRETQYF

clone_size: -
j_call: TRBJ1-4
v_call: TRBV3-1/TRBV3-2
d_call: TRBD1
cdr3_nt: TGTGCCAGCAGCCGCCCAAGGGACAGGGGGTTCGAAAAACTGTTTTTT
cdr3_aa: CASSRPRDRGFEKLFF

clone_size: -
j_call: TRBJ2-6
v_call: TRBV10-3
d_call: -
cdr3_nt: TGTGCCATCAGTGAGGCGGGGTCAGGGGCCAACGTCCTGACTTTC
cdr3_aa: CAISEAGSGANVLTF

clone_size: few
j_call: TRBJ2-1
v_call: TRBV6-4
d_call: -
cdr3_nt: TGTGCCAGCAGTGACGGGTCTAGCAGCTACAATGAGCAGTTCTTC
cdr3_aa: CASSDGSSSYNEQFF

clone_size: -
j_call: TRBJ2-7
v_call: TRBV7-9
d_call: TRBD1
cdr3_nt: TGTGCCAGCAGCTCGGGACAGGGAAACTCCTACGAGCAGTACTTC
cdr3_aa: CASSSGQGNSYEQYF

clone_size: -
j_call: TRBJ2-1
v_call: TRBV24-1
d_call: TRBD2
cdr3_nt: TGTGCCACCAGTGATCGGCGCCTAGCGGGTCACAATGAGCAGTTCTTC
cdr3_aa: CATSDRRLAGHNEQFF

clone_size: -
j_call: TRBJ1-1
v_call: TRBV11-3
d_call: -
cdr3_nt: TGTGCCAGCAGCTTAGATCAATACACTGAAGCTTTCTTT
cdr3_aa: CASSLDQYTEAFF

clone_size: once
j_call: TRBJ2-5
v_call: TRBV13
d_call: TRBD1
cdr3_nt: TGTGCCAGCAGCCGAAAAGGGACAGTTTGGTACCAAGAGACCCAGTACTTC
cdr3_aa: CASSRKGTVWYQETQYF

clone_size: -
j_call: TRBJ2-7
v_call: TRBV7-9
d_call: -
cdr3_nt: TGTGCCAGCAGCCCGTCCGGGAGCCCGGCGGACGAGCAGTACTTC
cdr3_aa: CASSPSGSPADEQYF

clone_size: -
j_call: TRBJ1-1
v_call: TRBV28
d_call: -
cdr3_nt: TGTGCCAGCAGTTTTTCCCTCGGAGGGGACACTGAAGCTTTCTTT
cdr3_aa: CASSFSLGGDTEAFF

clone_size: -
j_call: TRBJ2-7
v_call: TRBV3-1/TRBV3-2
d_call: -
cdr3_nt: TGTGCCAGCAGCCAAGGACAGTACGAGCAGTACTTC
cdr3_aa: CASSQGQYEQYF

clone_size: -
j_call: TRBJ2-7
v_call: TRBV5-6
d_call: TRBD1
cdr3_nt: TGTGCCAGTAGCTTGTTTTGGTCCGGGACAGCCCACGAGCAGTACTTC
cdr3_aa: CASSLFWSGTAHEQYF

clone_size: -
j_call: TRBJ2-7
v_call: TRBV25-1
d_call: TRBD1
cdr3_nt: TGTGCCAGCAGTGAACCCGCAGGGGGCTCCTACGAGCAGTACTTC
cdr3_aa: CASSEPAGGSYEQYF

clone_size: -
j_call: TRBJ2-1
v_call: TRBV10-1
d_call: TRBD2
cdr3_nt: TGCGCCAGCAGTGAGTCGGTAGGACTAGCGGGAGAGAATGAGCAGTTCTTC
cdr3_aa: CASSESVGLAGENEQFF

clone_size: -
j_call: TRBJ2-3
v_call: TRBV7-3
d_call: TRBD2
cdr3_nt: TGTGCCAGCAGCTTAAAGGCTAGCGGCGCTAGCACAGATACGCAGTATTTT
cdr3_aa: CASSLKASGASTDTQYF

clone_size: few
j_call: TRBJ2-3
v_call: TRBV6-2/TRBV6-3
d_call: TRBD2
cdr3_nt: TGTGCCAGCAGTTACCAAAGAGGACTAGCGCAAAGCACAGATACGCAGTATTTT
cdr3_aa: CASSYQRGLAQSTDTQYF

clone_size: -
j_call: TRBJ1-1
v_call: TRBV30
d_call: -
cdr3_nt: TGTGCCTGGGCCAGACCCCGAGGGACTGAAGCTTTCTTT
cdr3_aa: CAWARPRGTEAFF

clone_size: -
j_call: TRBJ2-7
v_call: TRBV4-1
d_call: -
cdr3_nt: TGCGCCAGCAGCCAAGATTTTACTGGGGCAGGGTCATCCTACGAGCAGTACTTC
cdr3_aa: CASSQDFTGAGSSYEQYF

clone_size: -
j_call: TRBJ2-1
v_call: TRBV6-1
d_call: -
cdr3_nt: TGTGCCAGCAGTGAGTATGGGAGAAATGAGCAGTTCTTC
cdr3_aa: CASSEYGRNEQFF

clone_size: -
j_call: TRBJ1-5
v_call: TRBV2
d_call: -
cdr3_nt: TGTGCCAGCACCCAGTTTCGGGGGGCGAACAATCAGCCCCAGCATTTT
cdr3_aa: CASTQFRGANNQPQHF

clone_size: -
j_call: TRBJ2-3
v_call: TRBV3-1/TRBV3-2
d_call: TRBD2
cdr3_nt: TGTGCCAGCAGCCGTCTTTCGCGGGAGACCAGCACAGATACGCAGTATTTT
cdr3_aa: CASSRLSRETSTDTQYF

clone_size: once
j_call: TRBJ2-7
v_call: TRBV4-1
d_call: -
cdr3_nt: TGCGCCAGCAGCCAACTACACCCGGACATCTCCTACGAGCAGTACTTC
cdr3_aa: CASSQLHPDISYEQYF

clone_size: -
j_call: TRBJ1-2
v_call: TRBV7-6
d_call: -
cdr3_nt: TGTGCCAGCAGCTTAGCGCCTGCCGTTAGCAATGGCTACACCTTC
cdr3_aa: CASSLAPAVSNGYTF

clone_size: -
j_call: TRBJ1-5
v_call: TRBV24-1
d_call: -
cdr3_nt: TGTGCCACCAGTCCCCGCCAGGGTTTCGGAGATCAGCCCCAGCATTTT
cdr3_aa: CATSPRQGFGDQPQHF

clone_size: once
j_call: TRBJ1-5
v_call: TRBV28
d_call: TRBD1
cdr3_nt: TGTGCCAGCAGTCGACCGACGGGACAGGGCAATCAGCCCCAGCATTTT
cdr3_aa: CASSRPTGQGNQPQHF

clone_size: -
j_call: TRBJ2-1
v_call: TRBV27
d_call: -
cdr3_nt: TGTGCCAGCAGACAGGGTACTGAGCAGTTCTTC
cdr3_aa: CASRQGTEQFF

clone_size: -
j_call: TRBJ1-2
v_call: TRBV6-5
d_call: -
cdr3_nt: TGTGCCAGCAGCCGCGGTCCGGGAGACTATGGCTACACCTTC
cdr3_aa: CASSRGPGDYGYTF

clone_size: -
j_call: TRBJ1-2
v_call: TRBV10-3
d_call: -
cdr3_nt: TGTGCCATCAGTGAGAGGGGGGGGCATGGCTACACCTTC
cdr3_aa: CAISERGGHGYTF

clone_size: -
j_call: TRBJ2-5
v_call: TRBV18
d_call: -
cdr3_nt: TGTGCCAGCTCACCACGGACAGCGTACCAAGAGACCCAGTACTTC
cdr3_aa: CASSPRTAYQETQYF

clone_size: -
j_call: TRBJ2-2
v_call: TRBV4-3
d_call: TRBD1
cdr3_nt: TGCGCCAGCAGCCAAGTTCTTGGACAGGGGACCGCCGGGGAGCTGTTTTTT
cdr3_aa: CASSQVLGQGTAGELFF

clone_size: many
j_call: TRBJ2-1
v_call: TRBV11-3
d_call: TRBD1
cdr3_nt: TGTGCCAGCAGCTTAGGGACAGGGGGCTACAATGAGCAGTTCTTC
cdr3_aa: CASSLGTGGYNEQFF

clone_size: -
j_call: TRBJ1-1
v_call: TRBV28
d_call: -
cdr3_nt: TGTGCCAGCGGACGTAACAGGGAAGGAGCTTTCTTT
cdr3_aa: CASGRNREGAFF

clone_size: -
j_call: TRBJ2-5
v_call: TRBV4-2
d_call: TRBD2
cdr3_nt: TGTGCCAGCAGCCAAGATCGACTAGCGGGAGATTTCCAGTACTTC
cdr3_aa: CASSQDRLAGDFQYF

clone_size: -
j_call: TRBJ2-5
v_call: TRBV2
d_call: TRBD2
cdr3_nt: TGTGCCAGCTCCCTGACTAGCGGGAGGGAGACCCAGTACTTC
cdr3_aa: CASSLTSGRETQYF

clone_size: -
j_call: TRBJ2-7
v_call: TRBV28
d_call: TRBD1
cdr3_nt: TGTGCCAGCAGCCGACAGGGATTTGGCTCCTACGAGCAGTACTTC
cdr3_aa: CASSRQGFGSYEQYF

clone_size: -
j_call: TRBJ2-3
v_call: TRBV9
d_call: -
cdr3_nt: TGTGCCAGCAGCGTAGAAGCGCTGGGTTCTACAGATACGCAGTATTTT
cdr3_aa: CASSVEALGSTDTQYF

clone_size: -
j_call: TRBJ2-2
v_call: TRBV6-6
d_call: -
cdr3_nt: TGTGCCAGCAGCGCAGCGAACACCGGGGAGCTGTTTTTT
cdr3_aa: CASSAANTGELFF

clone_size: -
j_call: TRBJ1-1
v_call: TRBV4-2
d_call: -
cdr3_nt: TGTGCCAGCAGCCAAGATAGAGACACTGAAGCTTTCTTT
cdr3_aa: CASSQDRDTEAFF

clone_size: -
j_call: TRBJ1-5
v_call: TRBV2
d_call: TRBD1
cdr3_nt: TGTGCCAGCAGTGTTGAGGGGGCGCAGGGTCAGCCCCAGCATTTT
cdr3_aa: CASSVEGAQGQPQHF

clone_size: few
j_call: TRBJ2-7
v_call: TRBV6-6
d_call: TRBD1
cdr3_nt: TGTGCCAGCAGTCTAACACCTTTAGGACAGGGCTCCTACGAGCAGTACTTC
cdr3_aa: CASSLTPLGQGSYEQYF

clone_size: -
j_call: TRBJ1-3
v_call: TRBV2
d_call: -
cdr3_nt: TGTGCCAGCAGGCCCCGAGCGGCTGGAAACACCATATATTTT
cdr3_aa: CASRPRAAGNTIYF

clone_size: once
j_call: TRBJ2-1
v_call: TRBV27
d_call: TRBD2
cdr3_nt: TGTGCCAGCAGAATGGGGGCGGGGGGTATCTACAATGAGCAGTTCTTC
cdr3_aa: CASRMGAGGIYNEQFF

clone_size: -
j_call: TRBJ2-1
v_call: TRBV18
d_call: -
cdr3_nt: TGTGCCAGCTCACGCACACAGGACAATGAGCAGTTCTTC
cdr3_aa: CASSRTQDNEQFF

clone_size: -
j_call: TRBJ2-2
v_call: TRBV28
d_call: -
cdr3_nt: TGTGCCAGCAGTTTATTTCGCAGAAACACCGGGGAGCTGTTTTTT
cdr3_aa: CASSLFRRNTGELFF

clone_size: few
j_call: TRBJ2-5
v_call: TRBV24-1
d_call: -
cdr3_nt: TGTGCCACCAGTGCCGCCGGGATAACAAAGACCCAGTACTTC
cdr3_aa: CATSAAGITKTQYF

clone_size: -
j_call: TRBJ1-2
v_call: TRBV27
d_call: -
cdr3_nt: TGTGCCAGCAGTTTCTTGGGAGGGGCGGCCGAATTAGGTGGCTACACCTTC
cdr3_aa: CASSFLGGAAELGGYTF

clone_size: once
j_call: TRBJ2-7
v_call: TRBV18
d_call: TRBD2
cdr3_nt: TGTGCCAGCTCACCACTGACGGGAGGGCTCCGGAACGAGCAGTACTTC
cdr3_aa: CASSPLTGGLRNEQYF

clone_size: once
j_call: TRBJ2-1
v_call: TRBV7-9
d_call: TRBD2
cdr3_nt: TGTGCCAGCAGCCCCCCTAGGCGGGAGCCGACAAGTAAGCAGTTCTTC
cdr3_aa: CASSPPRREPTSKQFF